The T cell receptor (beta chain) under discussion was sequenced for a study of cytomegalovirus exposure and HLA in healthy donors. A multiplex PCR was run with 60 Vbeta primers and 13 Jbeta primers. Sequencing used immunoSEQ multiplex PCR; TCRdb keeps in-frame clones, though not all of them. Of some 150,000 clones in the sample, around 79% were seen once. V trimming: 2 bases; J trimming: 3 bases; junction bases outside the gene matches: 4. This CDR3 region has 14 residues. Germline V gene lookup returns CDR1 SGHTA and CDR2 FQGNSA. This clone was picked up a small number of times. J is TRBJ2-7 and V is TRBV7-2, with 7 bases aligning to TRBD2. This receptor was obtained from a man aged 25-45 years in good health and CMV-seropositive. Sequencing was done on a sample of PBMCs. The CDR3 loop reads CASSLRREGYEQYF. CDR3 DNA sequence: TGTGCCAGCAGCTTAAGGAGGGAGGGCTACGAGCAGTACTTC.